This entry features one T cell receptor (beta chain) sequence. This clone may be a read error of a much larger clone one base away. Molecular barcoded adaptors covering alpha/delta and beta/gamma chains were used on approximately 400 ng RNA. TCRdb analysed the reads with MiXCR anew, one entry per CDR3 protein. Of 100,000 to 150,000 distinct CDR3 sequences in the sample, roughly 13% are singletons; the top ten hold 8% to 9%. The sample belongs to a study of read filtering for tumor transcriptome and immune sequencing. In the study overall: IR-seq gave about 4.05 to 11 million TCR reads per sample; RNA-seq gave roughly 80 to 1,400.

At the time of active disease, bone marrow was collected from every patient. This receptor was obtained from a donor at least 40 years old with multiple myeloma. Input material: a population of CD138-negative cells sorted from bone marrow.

The CDR3 loop is CASSQDALAGAPDTQYF. The CDR3 DNA sequence: TGCGCCAGCAGTCAAGACGCGCTAGCGGGAGCTCCAGATACGCAGTATTTT. This chain links TRBV23-1 with TRBJ2-3; 10 positions match TRBD2. TRBV23-1 is sorted into the ORF group, with uncertain function. J gave up 4 bases and V 2 bases, and 9 bases lay outside the gene matches. There are 17 residues in the CDR3.